A single sample is the source of the 23 T cell receptor beta chains below, sequenced in a study of blood T cell repertoires in COVID-19. Some clones are missing from TCRdb's copy, which holds only in-frame ones; the method was immunoSEQ multiplex PCR. The table has 97,000 or so clones, over 80% seen once. The sequenced sample was peripheral blood. The origin of the receptors is an elderly man with acute or convalescent COVID-19.

V usage is TRBV20-1 and J usage is TRBJ1-4; maybe TRBD1 (5 bases). V was pared by 3 bases and J by 4 bases, with 9 bases between. CDR3 size: 13 residues. Germline lookup yields CDR1 DFQATT and CDR2 SNEGSKA (reference sequence). DNA for the CDR3: TGCAGTGCTAGTCGACAGAATAATGAAAAACTGTTTTTT. Amino acid sequence: CSASRQNNEKLFF.

This rearrangement joins TRBV6-5 to TRBJ2-7, with 10 bases lining up with TRBD2. The V segment lost 4 bases and the J segment 2 bases; nucleotides outside the gene matches: 2. The length of the CDR3 is 14 residues. Germline CDR1 reads MNHEY; CDR2 reads SVGAGI. In nucleotides, the CDR3 is TGTGCCAGCAGTTTTAGCGGGGGGCCCTACGAGCAGTACTTC. It is translated as CASSFSGGPYEQYF.

The V gene is TRBV29-1, the J gene TRBJ1-3, with a possible D match to TRBD1 (5 bases). Germline V gene data show CDR1 as SQVTM and CDR2 as ANQGSEA. Trimming left V 4 bases short and J 10 bases short, with 14 bases between. The CDR3 is made up of 12 amino acids. The CDR3 region has the DNA TGCAGCGTTGGGACGGCGAAGGGGACCATATATTTT. It specifies CSVGTAKGTIYF. Full variable domain (missing parts from reference TRBV29-1 and TRBJ1-3): SAVISQKPSRDICQRGTSLTIQCQVDSQVTMMFWYRQQPGQSLTLIATANQGSEATYESGFVIDKFPISRPNLTFSTLTVSNMSPEDSSIYLCSVGTAKGTIYFGEGSWLTVV.

This chain connects TRBV6-5 to TRBJ2-1; TRBD1 matches at 12 bases. This CDR3 comprises 14 residues. Germline CDR1 reads MNHEY; CDR2 reads SVGAGI. J gave up 7 bases and V 9 bases, and 7 bases lay outside the gene matches. The CDR3 nucleotides read TGTGCCAGTAAGGGACAGGGGGCTTGGAATGAGCAGTTCTTC. Amino acids: CASKGQGAWNEQFF.

CDR3 DNA sequence: TGTGCCACCAGTGATCGCGCAGGGGAAAGCACAGATACGCAGTATTTT. Protein product: CATSDRAGESTDTQYF. This sequence joins TRBV24-1 and TRBJ2-3, with D tentatively TRBD1 (6 bases). CDR1 and CDR2 from the germline V gene are KGHDR and SFDVKD. CDR3 length equals 16 residues. Trimming removed 3 bases at V and 0 bases at J, with 12 bases between.

The chain uses TRBV10-2 and TRBJ1-4; D not resolved. CDR3 size: 12 residues. The V gene's germline CDR1 is WSHSY and CDR2 SAAADI. Trimming took off 8 bases at V and 4 bases at J, with 8 bases between the two ends. CDR3 sequence reads: CASGAYNEKLFF. The CDR3 region has the DNA TGCGCCAGCGGAGCTTATAATGAAAAACTGTTTTTT.

V and J are TRBV11-3 and TRBJ2-7; 8 bases map to TRBD2. CDR1 is SGHNT and CDR2 is YENEEA in the germline V gene. V was pared by 5 bases and J by 4 bases, with 4 bases of the junction left unmatched. The CDR3 length is 13 residues. The CDR3 here is CASSPSGGYEQYF. The CDR3 nucleotides are TGTGCCAGCAGCCCAAGCGGGGGATACGAGCAGTACTTC.

V usage is TRBV5-1 and J usage is TRBJ2-3, with D possibly matching TRBD1 (5 bases). Germline CDR1 reads SGHRS; CDR2 reads YFSETQ. This CDR3 is built from 14 residues. Deletions cut 4 bases from V and 6 bases from J, with 15 bases between. The CDR3 sequence is CASSKMPGPDTQYF. CDR3 in DNA: TGCGCCAGCAGCAAAATGCCAGGGCCCGATACGCAGTATTTT.

The J gene is TRBJ2-5, the V gene TRBV12-3 or TRBV12-4; D is ambiguous. CDR3 size: 13 residues. Trimming pared 3 bases from V and 5 bases from J, leaving 10 bases between. CDR3 nucleotides: TGTGCCAGCAGTTTCGACCACGGGGAGACCCAGTACTTC. This codes for CASSFDHGETQYF.

V usage is TRBV19 and J usage is TRBJ2-2; 12 bases match TRBD1. The J segment lost 3 bases and the V segment lost 9 bases, leaving 8 bases of the junction unmatched. The CDR3 is 16 amino acids. CDR1 and CDR2 (germline): LNHDA, SQIVND (reference sequence). CDR3 DNA: TGTGCCAGCCGAAGGGACAGGGGGCTGCACACCGGGGAGCTGTTTTTT. It is translated as CASRRDRGLHTGELFF.

V usage is TRBV5-1 and J usage is TRBJ2-2; 7 bases map to TRBD1. Germline loops: CDR1 SGHRS, CDR2 YFSETQ. The J segment lost 2 bases and the V segment lost 4 bases, leaving 5 bases of the junction unmatched. The CDR3 runs 15 residues. As DNA, the CDR3 is TGCGCCAGCAGCGGGGGACAGAGCAACACCGGGGAGCTGTTTTTT. It specifies CASSGGQSNTGELFF.

The chain employs TRBV15 and TRBJ2-7, with 10 nucleotides matching TRBD1. CDR1 is LNHNV and CDR2 is YYDKDF in the germline V gene (reference sequence). J lost 0 bases, V lost 3 bases, and 5 bases had no gene match. This CDR3 is built from 16 residues. CDR3 region: CATSRDRGRISYEQYF. The CDR3 DNA reads as TGTGCCACCAGCAGGGACAGGGGGAGAATCTCCTACGAGCAGTACTTC.

The rearrangement uses TRBV5-6 and TRBJ1-5; tentative D call: TRBD1 (6 bases). Germline CDR1 reads SGHDT; CDR2 reads YYEEEE. The CDR3 is 14 residues long. V was shortened by 0 bases and J by 7 bases, with 11 bases between the two germline ends. The CDR3 protein is CASSLVGQGQPQHF. DNA of the CDR3: TGTGCCAGCAGCTTGGTTGGGCAGGGGCAGCCCCAGCATTTT.

This chain links TRBV13 with TRBJ2-2; 11 bases map to TRBD2. J gave up 4 bases and V 5 bases, and 6 bases lay outside the gene matches. This CDR3 has 16 amino acids. The V gene's germline CDR1 is PRHDT and CDR2 FYEKMQ (reference sequence). In nucleotides, the CDR3 is TGTGCCAGCAGCGTCCCTAGCGGGAGGTCCACCGGGGAGCTGTTTTTT. As protein: CASSVPSGRSTGELFF. The full variable domain, rest sourced from reference TRBV13 and TRBJ2-2, is AAGVIQSPRHLIKEKRETATLKCYPIPRHDTVYWYQQGPGQDPQFLISFYEKMQSDKGSIPDRFSAQQFSDYHSELNMSSLELGDSALYFCASSVPSGRSTGELFFGEGSRLTVL.

This clone occurred a few times. CDR3: CASSPPHTPPYEQYF. CDR3 in DNA: TGTGCCAGCAGCCCGCCCCATACTCCTCCCTACGAGCAGTACTTC. This chain links TRBV14 with TRBJ2-7; D is unclear. V was pared by 4 bases and J by 2 bases, with 15 bases between. The V gene's germline CDR1 is SGHDN and CDR2 FVKESK. The CDR3 sequence is 15 residues long.

Here the CDR3 DNA reads TGTGCCAGTAGTATAGGTCGGGAAAATCAGCCCCAGCATTTT. This sequence encodes CASSIGRENQPQHF. The chain joins TRBV19 to TRBJ1-5; no clear D. V lost 1 base and J 4 bases, leaving 8 bases between the germline ends. Germline CDR1 and CDR2: LNHDA and SQIVND (reference sequence). The CDR3 loop spans 14 amino acids.

V gene TRBV30 combines with J gene TRBJ2-1, with D tentatively TRBD1 (5 bases). The CDR3 is 13 residues long. The V gene's germline CDR1 is GTSNPN and CDR2 SVGIG (reference sequence). The V end was cut by 0 bases, the J end by 5 bases, with 8 bases between. The CDR3 nucleotides read TGTGCCTGGAGTGTCGACAGTGACAATGAGCAGTTCTTC. Its protein product is CAWSVDSDNEQFF.

V is TRBV7-2 and J is TRBJ1-1, with no clear D. The V end lost 5 bases, the J end lost 1 base, and 14 bases lay between the germline ends. CDR3 length: 15 amino acids. In germline, CDR1 is SGHTA, CDR2 FQGNSA. The CDR3 region has the DNA TGTGCCAGCAGCCCTGGGAGGGTTGCGAACACTGAAGCTTTCTTT. Its translation: CASSPGRVANTEAFF.

The V and J genes are TRBV12-3 or TRBV12-4 and TRBJ1-2, with TRBD1 as a possible D gene (6 bases). CDR3 length: 13 residues. The ends were cut back, 2 bases at V and 8 bases at J, with 12 bases in the middle. The CDR3 protein is CASSLNREGGYTF. CDR3 DNA sequence: TGTGCCAGCAGTTTAAACAGGGAGGGCGGCTACACCTTC.

The chain couples TRBV7-2 to TRBJ2-7; tentatively, D is TRBD1 (6 bases). Per the germline V gene, CDR1 is SGHTA and CDR2 is FQGNSA. Trimming stripped 5 bases from V and 7 bases from J, with 18 bases between. The CDR3 is made up of 14 amino acids. The CDR3 nucleotides read TGTGCCAGCAGCCCTGACAGGAGCCATTGGGAGCAGTACTTC. Its translation: CASSPDRSHWEQYF.

The chain couples TRBV27 to TRBJ1-2; 8 nucleotides align to TRBD1. V trimming: 2 bases; J trimming: 3 bases; junction bases outside the gene matches: 2. The germline CDR1 and CDR2 sequences are MNHEY and SMNVEV (reference sequence). The CDR3 loop spans 14 amino acids. The CDR3 is CASSLGDRHYGYTF. DNA for the CDR3: TGTGCCAGCAGTTTAGGGGACAGGCACTATGGCTACACCTTC.

J is TRBJ1-1 and V is TRBV5-4; D may be TRBD1 (6 bases). Germline V gene sequence: CDR1 SGHNT, CDR2 YYREEE (reference sequence). Trimming took 3 bases from V and 1 from J, leaving 13 bases between them. The CDR3 extends over 15 amino acids. The CDR3 sequence is CASSSLQGSNTEAFF. The CDR3 DNA reads as TGTGCCAGCAGCTCTTTACAGGGTTCGAACACTGAAGCTTTCTTT.

As to this clone: Other DNA sequences in the same sample also yield this CDR3. V is TRBV9 and J is TRBJ2-2, with TRBD2 identical over 9 bases. Germline V gives CDR1 SGDLS, CDR2 YYNGEE. There are 16 residues in the CDR3. The V and J ends lost 0 bases and 1 base, in that order; junction bases with no gene match: 1. CDR3 nucleotide sequence: TGTGCCAGCAGCGTAGCGACTAGCGGGAACACCGGGGAGCTGTTTTTT. This sequence encodes CASSVATSGNTGELFF.